This T cell receptor beta chain was identified in a study of Graves' ophthalmopathy and Graves' hyperthyroidism. Across the study: Peripheral blood was gathered at the point of initial diagnosis, before any treatment started.

CDR3 length equals 13 residues. CDR1 is MNHNS, CDR2 SASEGT, per germline. Trimming cost V 10 bases and J 5 bases, with 17 bases left between them. Amplification of the TCR beta CDR3 regions used RNA transcripts (as template). An opening RT-PCR round employed HTBI primers and preceded a second-round multiplex PCR. One entry per CDR3 protein, called by TCRdb with MiXCR from the multiplex PCR reads. This table has about 480,000 distinct CDR3 sequences, 13% to 15% appearing once. The study enrolled ophthalmopathy donors with moderate-to-severe activity, CAS ≥3, NOSPECS ≥4 and duration under 3 months. Orbital computed tomography and thyroid ultrasound, along with TRAb, serum thyroxine and clinical symptoms, underpinned diagnosis. This clonotype was detected ten times or more. Antigen: not known. Study-wide results and caveats: The model predicted progression of ophthalmopathy with a sensitivity of 70% to 71%, and its specificity was roughly 72%.

This chain joins TRBV6-1 and TRBJ1-2, with a weak D call TRBD1 (5 bases). This clonotype was sampled from a young woman with Graves' ophthalmopathy. What was sequenced was blood. CDR3: CATRESRDYGYTF. The CDR3, as DNA: TGTGCCACCAGGGAATCGCGTGATTATGGCTACACCTTC.